This TCR beta chain was sequenced in a study of control samples from healthy donors and cancer patients. Method: immunoSEQ multiplex PCR; TCRdb's copy keeps in-frame clones and lacks some. The sample yields around 150,000 clones, roughly 95% seen once. The CDR3 is 13 residues long. Germline V gene data show CDR1 as SGHAT and CDR2 as FQNNGV. After removal of 6 bases from V and 4 bases from J, the junction contained 5 bases not matched to a gene. The clonotype comes from a woman in her 30s in good health. Material: blood. The genes are TRBV11-2 and TRBJ1-2; 7 bases fit TRBD1. Written as DNA, the CDR3 is TGTGCCAGCAGGCGGGACAGATCCTATGGCTACACCTTC. Amino acids: CASRRDRSYGYTF.